This TCR beta chain was sequenced in a study of glioma-infiltrating T cells after dendritic cell vaccination. Study overall: The vaccine used monocyte-derived dendritic cells pulsed overnight with autologous tumor lysate.

Data came from immunoSEQ multiplex PCR; TCRdb stores just in-frame clones and leaves some out. The sample lists some 78,000 clones; less than 85% were seen once. The germline V gene has CDR1 SNHLY and CDR2 FYNNEI. The V gene end was trimmed by 2 bases and the J gene end by 6 bases; junction bases not matched to a gene: 2. CDR3 size: 14 residues. The time point: after dendritic cell vaccination, including at tumor progression/relapse. All glioblastoma patients lacked an isocitrate dehydrogenase mutation. Sequencing was performed on blood, taken after dendritic cell vaccination. V is TRBV2 and J is TRBJ2-4; 9 nucleotides agree with TRBD1. The TCR originated in a human donor with glioblastoma. The CDR3 protein is CASSETGGRNIQYF. The CDR3 DNA reads TGTGCCAGCAGTGAAACAGGGGGCAGAAACATTCAGTACTTC. Variable domain in full (rest from reference TRBV2 and TRBJ2-4): EPEVTQTPSHQVTQMGQEVILRCVPISNHLYFYWYRQILGQKVEFLVSFYNNEISEKSEIFDDQFSVERPDGSNFTLKIRSTKLEDSAMYFCASSETGGRNIQYFGAGTRLSVL.